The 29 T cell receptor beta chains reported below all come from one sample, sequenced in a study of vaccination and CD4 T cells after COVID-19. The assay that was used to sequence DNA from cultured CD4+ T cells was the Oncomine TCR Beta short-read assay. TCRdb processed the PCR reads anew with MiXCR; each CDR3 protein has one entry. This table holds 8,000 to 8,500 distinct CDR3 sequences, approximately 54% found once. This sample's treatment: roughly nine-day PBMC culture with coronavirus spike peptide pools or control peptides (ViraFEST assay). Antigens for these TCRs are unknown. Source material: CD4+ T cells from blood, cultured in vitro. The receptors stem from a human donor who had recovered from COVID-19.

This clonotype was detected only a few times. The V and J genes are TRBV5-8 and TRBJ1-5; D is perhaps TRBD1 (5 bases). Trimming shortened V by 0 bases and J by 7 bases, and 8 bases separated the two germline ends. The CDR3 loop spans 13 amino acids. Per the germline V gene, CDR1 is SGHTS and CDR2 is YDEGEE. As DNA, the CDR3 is TGTGCCAGCAGCTTGGCAGGGCGCCAGCCCCAGCATTTT. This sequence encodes CASSLAGRQPQHF. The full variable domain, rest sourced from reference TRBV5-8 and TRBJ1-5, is EAGVTQSPTHLIKTRGQQATLRCSPISGHTSVYWYQQALGLGLQFLLWYDEGEERNRGNFPPRFSGRQFPNYSSELNVNALELEDSALYLCASSLAGRQPQHFGDGTRLSIL.

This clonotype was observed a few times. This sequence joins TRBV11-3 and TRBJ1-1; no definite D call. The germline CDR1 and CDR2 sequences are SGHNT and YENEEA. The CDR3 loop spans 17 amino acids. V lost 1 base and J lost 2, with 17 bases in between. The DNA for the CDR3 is TGTGCCAGCAGCTTAGGAGGTTCGGGTAGGAAAAACACTGAAGCTTTCTTT. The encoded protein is CASSLGGSGRKNTEAFF.

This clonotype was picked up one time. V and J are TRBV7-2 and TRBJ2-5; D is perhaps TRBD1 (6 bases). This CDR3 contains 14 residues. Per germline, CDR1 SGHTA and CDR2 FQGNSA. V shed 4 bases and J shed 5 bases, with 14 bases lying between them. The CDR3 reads CASSSRAGVETQYF. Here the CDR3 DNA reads TGTGCCAGCAGCTCCCGGGCAGGGGTGGAGACCCAGTACTTC.

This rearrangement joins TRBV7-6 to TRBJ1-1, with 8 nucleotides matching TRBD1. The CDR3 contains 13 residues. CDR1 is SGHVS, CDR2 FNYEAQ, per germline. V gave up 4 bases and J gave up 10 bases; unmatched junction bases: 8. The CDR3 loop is CASSSDRGRGAFF. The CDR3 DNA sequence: TGTGCCAGCAGCTCCGACAGGGGTCGAGGAGCTTTCTTT. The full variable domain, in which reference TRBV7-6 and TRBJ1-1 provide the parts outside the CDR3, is GAGVSQSPRYKVTKRGQDVALRCDPISGHVSLYWYRQALGQGPEFLTYFNYEAQQDKSGLPNDRFSAERPEGSISTLTIQRTEQRDSAMYRCASSSDRGRGAFFGQGTRLTVV.

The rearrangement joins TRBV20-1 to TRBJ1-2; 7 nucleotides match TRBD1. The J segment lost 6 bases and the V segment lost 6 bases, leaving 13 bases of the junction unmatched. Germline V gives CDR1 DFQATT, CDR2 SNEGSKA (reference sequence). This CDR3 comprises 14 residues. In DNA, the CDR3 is TGCAGTGCAGAGGACAGGCAGGGCCGGCATGGCTACACCTTC. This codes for CSAEDRQGRHGYTF.

The DNA of the CDR3 is TGTGCCAGCAGTCCGGGGGCAGGGGAGGACTATGGCTACACCTTC. Amino acids: CASSPGAGEDYGYTF. V and J are TRBV6-1 and TRBJ1-2, with D possibly TRBD1 on 6 matching bases. With 5 bases removed from V and 3 bases from J, the gap between germline ends came to 16 bases. The germline CDR1 and CDR2 sequences are MNHNS and SASEGT. The CDR3 length is 15 residues.

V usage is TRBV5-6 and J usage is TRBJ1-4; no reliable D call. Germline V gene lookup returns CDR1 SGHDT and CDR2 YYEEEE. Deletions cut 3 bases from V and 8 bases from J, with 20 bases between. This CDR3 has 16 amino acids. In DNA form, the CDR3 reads TGTGCCAGCAGCTACCGGGTGTTTGGTTCGGGAGAAAAACTGTTTTTT. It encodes CASSYRVFGSGEKLFF.

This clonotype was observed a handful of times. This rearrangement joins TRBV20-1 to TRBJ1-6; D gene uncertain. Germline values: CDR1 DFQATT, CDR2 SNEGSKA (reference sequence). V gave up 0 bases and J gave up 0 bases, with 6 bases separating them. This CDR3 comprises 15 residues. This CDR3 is CSARDGSSYNSPLHF. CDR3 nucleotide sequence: TGCAGTGCTAGAGACGGGAGCTCCTATAATTCACCCCTCCACTTT.

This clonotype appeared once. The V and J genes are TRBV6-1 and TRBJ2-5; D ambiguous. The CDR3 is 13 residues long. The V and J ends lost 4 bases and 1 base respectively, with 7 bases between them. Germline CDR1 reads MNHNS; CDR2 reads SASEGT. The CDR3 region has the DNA TGTGCCAGCAGTGGCAGAGTCCAAGAGACCCAGTACTTC. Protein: CASSGRVQETQYF.

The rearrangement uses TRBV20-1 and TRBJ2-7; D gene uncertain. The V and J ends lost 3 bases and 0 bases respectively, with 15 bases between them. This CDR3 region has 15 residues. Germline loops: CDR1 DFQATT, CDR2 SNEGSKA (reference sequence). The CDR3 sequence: CSASSPGSPSYEQYF. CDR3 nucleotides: TGCAGTGCTAGCTCTCCCGGTTCGCCCTCCTACGAGCAGTACTTC.

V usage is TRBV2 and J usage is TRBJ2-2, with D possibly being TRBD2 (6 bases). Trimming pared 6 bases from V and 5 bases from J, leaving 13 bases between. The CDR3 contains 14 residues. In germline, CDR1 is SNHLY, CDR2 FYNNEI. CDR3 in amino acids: CASRPGLPTGELFF. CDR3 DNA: TGTGCCAGCAGGCCGGGACTCCCTACCGGGGAGCTGTTTTTT.

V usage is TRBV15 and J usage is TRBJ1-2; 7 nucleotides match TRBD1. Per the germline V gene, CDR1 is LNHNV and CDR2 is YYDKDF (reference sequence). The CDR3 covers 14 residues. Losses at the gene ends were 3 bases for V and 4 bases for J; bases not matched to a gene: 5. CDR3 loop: CATSSGGQVYGYTF. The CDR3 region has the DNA TGTGCCACCAGCAGCGGTGGACAGGTCTATGGCTACACCTTC.

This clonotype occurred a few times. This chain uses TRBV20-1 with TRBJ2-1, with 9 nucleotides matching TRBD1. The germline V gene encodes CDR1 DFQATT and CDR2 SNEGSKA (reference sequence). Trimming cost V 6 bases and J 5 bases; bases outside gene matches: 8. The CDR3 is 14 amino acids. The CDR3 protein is CSAPGQGLHNEQFF. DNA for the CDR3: TGCAGTGCCCCGGGACAGGGTCTCCACAATGAGCAGTTCTTC.

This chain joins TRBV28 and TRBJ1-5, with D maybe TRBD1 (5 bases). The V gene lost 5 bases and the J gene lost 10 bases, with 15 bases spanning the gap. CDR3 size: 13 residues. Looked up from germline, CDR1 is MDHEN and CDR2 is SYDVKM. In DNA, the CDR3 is TGTGCCAGCAGTCTAGAAGGGGTCGGACCCCAGCATTTT. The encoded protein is CASSLEGVGPQHF.

CDR3 in DNA: TGTGCCAGCAGCTTAGTTTGGGGCTCAGAGACCCAGTACTTC. It specifies CASSLVWGSETQYF. The rearrangement joins TRBV7-2 to TRBJ2-5, with D tentatively TRBD1 (5 bases). With 1 base removed from V and 4 bases from J, the gap between germline ends came to 10 bases. The CDR3 runs to 14 residues. The germline gives CDR1 SGHTA, CDR2 FQGNSA.

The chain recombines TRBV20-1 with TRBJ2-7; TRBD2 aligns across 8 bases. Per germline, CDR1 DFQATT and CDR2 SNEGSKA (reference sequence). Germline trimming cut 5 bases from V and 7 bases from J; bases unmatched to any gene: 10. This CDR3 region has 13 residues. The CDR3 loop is CSALGRGGREQYF. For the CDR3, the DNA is TGCAGTGCTCTGGGCCGGGGGGGACGGGAGCAGTACTTC.

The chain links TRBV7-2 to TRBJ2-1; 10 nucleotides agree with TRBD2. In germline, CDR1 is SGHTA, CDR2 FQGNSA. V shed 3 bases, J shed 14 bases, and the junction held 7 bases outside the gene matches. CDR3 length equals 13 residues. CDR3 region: CASSFRTSGEKFF. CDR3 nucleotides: TGTGCCAGCAGCTTCCGCACTAGCGGGGAGAAGTTCTTC.

DNA for the CDR3: TGCGCCAGCAGCGTGACGGGTACTGGAAACACCATATATTTT. Protein: CASSVTGTGNTIYF. This rearrangement joins TRBV5-1 to TRBJ1-3; no clear D. Germline assignment: CDR1 SGHRS and CDR2 YFSETQ. The CDR3 has 14 residues. With 4 bases removed from V and 2 bases from J, the gap between germline ends came to 10 bases.

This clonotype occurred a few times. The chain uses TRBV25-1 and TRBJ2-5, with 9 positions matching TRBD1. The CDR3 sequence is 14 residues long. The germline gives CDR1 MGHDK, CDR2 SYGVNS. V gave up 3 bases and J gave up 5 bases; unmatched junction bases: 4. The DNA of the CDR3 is TGTGCCAGCAGTGAGACAGGGGGTAAGGAGACCCAGTACTTC. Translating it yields CASSETGGKETQYF.

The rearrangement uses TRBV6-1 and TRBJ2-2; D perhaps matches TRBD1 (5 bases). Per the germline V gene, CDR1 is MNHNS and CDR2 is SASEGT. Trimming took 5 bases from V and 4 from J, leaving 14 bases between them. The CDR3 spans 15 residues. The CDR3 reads CASSIGRVATGELFF. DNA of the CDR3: TGTGCCAGCAGTATCGGCAGGGTGGCCACCGGGGAGCTGTTTTTT.

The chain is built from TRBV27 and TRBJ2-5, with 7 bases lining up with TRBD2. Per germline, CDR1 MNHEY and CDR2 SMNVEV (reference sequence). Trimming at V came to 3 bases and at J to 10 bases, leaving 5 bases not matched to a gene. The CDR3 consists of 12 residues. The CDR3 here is CASSFLGGGQYF. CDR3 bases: TGTGCCAGCAGTTTCCTGGGGGGGGGCCAGTACTTC.

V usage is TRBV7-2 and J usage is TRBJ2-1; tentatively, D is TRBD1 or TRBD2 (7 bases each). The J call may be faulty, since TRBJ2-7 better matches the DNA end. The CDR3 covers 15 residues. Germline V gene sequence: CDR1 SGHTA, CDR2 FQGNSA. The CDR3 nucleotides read TGTGCCAGCAGCTGGCCAGGGGGGGCGCGTTACGAGCAGTACTTC. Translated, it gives CASSWPGGARYEQYF.

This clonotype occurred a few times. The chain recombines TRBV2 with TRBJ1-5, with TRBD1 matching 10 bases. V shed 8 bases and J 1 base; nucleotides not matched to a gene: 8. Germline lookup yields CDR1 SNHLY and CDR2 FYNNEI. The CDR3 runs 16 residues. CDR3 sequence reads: CASGLTGGMSNQPQHF. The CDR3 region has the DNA TGTGCCAGCGGATTGACAGGGGGCATGAGCAATCAGCCCCAGCATTTT. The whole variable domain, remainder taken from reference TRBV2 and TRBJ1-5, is EPEVTQTPSHQVTQMGQEVILRCVPISNHLYFYWYRQILGQKVEFLVSFYNNEISEKSEIFDDQFSVERPDGSNFTLKIRSTKLEDSAMYFCASGLTGGMSNQPQHFGDGTRLSIL.

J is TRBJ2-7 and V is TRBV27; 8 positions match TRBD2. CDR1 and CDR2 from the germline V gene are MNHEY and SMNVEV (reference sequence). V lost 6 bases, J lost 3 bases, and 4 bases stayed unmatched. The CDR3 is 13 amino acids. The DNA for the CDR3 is TGTGCCAGCAGACCGGGAGGGTTCTACGAGCAGTACTTC. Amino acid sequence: CASRPGGFYEQYF.

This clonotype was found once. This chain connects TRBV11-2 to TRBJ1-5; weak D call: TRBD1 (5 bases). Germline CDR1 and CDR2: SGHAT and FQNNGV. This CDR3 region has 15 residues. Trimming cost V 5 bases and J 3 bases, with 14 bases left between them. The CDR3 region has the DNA TGTGCCAGCAGCGCTGGGGGGAGGGTCAATCAGCCCCAGCATTTT. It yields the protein CASSAGGRVNQPQHF.

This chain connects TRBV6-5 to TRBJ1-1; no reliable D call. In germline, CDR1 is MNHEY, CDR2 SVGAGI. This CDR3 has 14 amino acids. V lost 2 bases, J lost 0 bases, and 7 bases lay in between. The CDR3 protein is CASSYGSVNTEAFF. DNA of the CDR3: TGTGCCAGCAGTTACGGCAGCGTGAACACTGAAGCTTTCTTT.

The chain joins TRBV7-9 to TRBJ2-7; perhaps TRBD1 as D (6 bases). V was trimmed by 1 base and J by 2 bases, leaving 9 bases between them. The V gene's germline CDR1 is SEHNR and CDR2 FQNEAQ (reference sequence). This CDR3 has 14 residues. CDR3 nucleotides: TGTGCCAGCAGCTTAGTTGGACAGACCTACGAGCAGTACTTC. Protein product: CASSLVGQTYEQYF.

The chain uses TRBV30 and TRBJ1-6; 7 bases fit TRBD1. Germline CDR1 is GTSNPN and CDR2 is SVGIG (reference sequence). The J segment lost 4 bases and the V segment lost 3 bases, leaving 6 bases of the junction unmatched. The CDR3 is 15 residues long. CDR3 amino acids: CAWRGDSAYNSPLHF. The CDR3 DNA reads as TGTGCCTGGAGGGGGGACAGCGCTTATAATTCACCCCTCCACTTT.

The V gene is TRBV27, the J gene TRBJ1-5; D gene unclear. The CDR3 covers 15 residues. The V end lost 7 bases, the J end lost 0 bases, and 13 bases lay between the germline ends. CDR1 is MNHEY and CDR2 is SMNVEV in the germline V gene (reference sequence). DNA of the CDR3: TGTGCCAGCATACTGACTGAGAATAGCAATCAGCCCCAGCATTTT. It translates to CASILTENSNQPQHF.